This entry lists 4 T cell receptor beta chains sequenced from one sample in a study of blood T cell repertoires in COVID-19. Sequenced by immunoSEQ multiplex PCR; TCRdb stores in-frame clones only, minus some. Among under 150,000 clones, more than 80% were seen once, and the ten largest hold 3% to 3.5%. Material for sequencing was peripheral blood. These receptor sequences come from an older woman with active COVID-19.

This CDR3 is CASSLFGQGSGYTF. In nucleotides, the CDR3 is TGTGCCAGCAGTTTATTTGGACAGGGCAGTGGCTACACCTTC. The V and J genes are TRBV28 and TRBJ1-2; 8 bases are shared with TRBD1. This CDR3 contains 14 residues. The J segment lost 7 bases and the V segment lost 1 base, leaving 5 bases of the junction unmatched. Germline V gene lookup returns CDR1 MDHEN and CDR2 SYDVKM.

The V and J genes are TRBV27 and TRBJ2-5; 9 bases match TRBD2. J was trimmed by 5 bases and V by 5 bases; bases with no gene match: 12. The CDR3 consists of 16 residues. In germline, CDR1 is MNHEY, CDR2 SMNVEV (reference sequence). CDR3 loop: CASSLIGGRAGETQYF. CDR3 sequence (DNA): TGTGCCAGCAGTCTGATCGGCGGGAGGGCCGGGGAGACCCAGTACTTC.

The chain has TRBV28 and TRBJ2-3; 8 bases are shared with TRBD1. CDR1 and CDR2 from the germline V gene are MDHEN and SYDVKM. There are 17 residues in the CDR3. The J segment lost 4 bases and the V segment lost 5 bases, leaving 14 bases of the junction unmatched. CDR3 DNA: TGTGCCAGCAGTCCTTACCCAGGGGGCGCTGGGGCAGATACGCAGTATTTT. Protein sequence: CASSPYPGGAGADTQYF.

The genes are TRBV27 and TRBJ2-2; 8 nucleotides match TRBD2. Germline V lookup: CDR1 MNHEY, CDR2 SMNVEV (reference sequence). Trimming took 4 bases from V and 5 from J; bases not matched to a gene: 6. The CDR3 is made up of 15 amino acids. CDR3 sequence reads: CASSSSGRSTGELFF. CDR3 DNA sequence: TGTGCCAGCAGTTCCAGCGGGAGATCAACCGGGGAGCTGTTTTTT.